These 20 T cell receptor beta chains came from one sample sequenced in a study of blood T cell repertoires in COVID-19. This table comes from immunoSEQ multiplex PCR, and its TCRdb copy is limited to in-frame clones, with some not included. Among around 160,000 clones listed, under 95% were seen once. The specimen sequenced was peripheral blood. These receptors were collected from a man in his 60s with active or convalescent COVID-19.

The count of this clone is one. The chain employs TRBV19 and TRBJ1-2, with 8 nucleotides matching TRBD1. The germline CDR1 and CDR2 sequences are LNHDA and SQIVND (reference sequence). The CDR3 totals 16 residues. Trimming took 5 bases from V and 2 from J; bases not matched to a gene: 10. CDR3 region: CASSPLGQVSNYGYTF. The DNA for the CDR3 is TGTGCCAGTAGTCCCTTGGGACAGGTCAGCAACTATGGCTACACCTTC.

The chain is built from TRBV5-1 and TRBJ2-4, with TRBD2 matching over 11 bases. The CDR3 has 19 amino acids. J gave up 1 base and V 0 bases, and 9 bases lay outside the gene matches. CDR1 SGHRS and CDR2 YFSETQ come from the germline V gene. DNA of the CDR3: TGCGCCAGCAGCTTGGGAGATCTAGCGGGGGGAAGGGCCAAAAACATTCAGTACTTC. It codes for CASSLGDLAGGRAKNIQYF.

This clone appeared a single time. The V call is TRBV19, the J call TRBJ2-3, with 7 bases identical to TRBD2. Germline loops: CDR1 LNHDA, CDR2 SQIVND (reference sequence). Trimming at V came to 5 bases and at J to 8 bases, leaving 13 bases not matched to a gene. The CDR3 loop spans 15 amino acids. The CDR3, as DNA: TGTGCCAGTAGTCGCCTAGCGGTACCTCACGCTACGCAGTATTTT. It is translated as CASSRLAVPHATQYF.

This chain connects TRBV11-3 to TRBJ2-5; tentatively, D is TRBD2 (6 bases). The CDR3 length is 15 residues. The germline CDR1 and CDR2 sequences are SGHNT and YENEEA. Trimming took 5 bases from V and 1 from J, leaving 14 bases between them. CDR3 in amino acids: CASSGGSGVQETQYF. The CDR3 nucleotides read TGTGCCAGCAGCGGGGGTTCGGGGGTCCAAGAGACCCAGTACTTC. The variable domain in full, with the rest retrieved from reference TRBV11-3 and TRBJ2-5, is EAGVVQSPRYKIIEKKQPVAFWCNPISGHNTLYWYLQNLGQGPELLIRYENEEAVDDSQLPKDRFSAERLKGVDSTLKIQPAELGDSAVYLCASSGGSGVQETQYFGPGTRLLVL.

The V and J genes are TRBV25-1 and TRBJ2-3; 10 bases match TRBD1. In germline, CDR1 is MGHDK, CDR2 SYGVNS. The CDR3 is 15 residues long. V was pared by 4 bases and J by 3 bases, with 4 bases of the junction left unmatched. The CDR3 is CASSAGTGVTDTQYF. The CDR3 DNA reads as TGTGCCAGCAGTGCCGGGACAGGGGTTACAGATACGCAGTATTTT.

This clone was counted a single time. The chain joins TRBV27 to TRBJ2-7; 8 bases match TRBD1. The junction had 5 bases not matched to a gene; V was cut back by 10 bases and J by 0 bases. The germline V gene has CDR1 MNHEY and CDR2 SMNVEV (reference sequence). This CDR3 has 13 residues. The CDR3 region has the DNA TGTGCCACCCGGACAGGGCCCTCCTACGAGCAGTACTTC. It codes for CATRTGPSYEQYF.

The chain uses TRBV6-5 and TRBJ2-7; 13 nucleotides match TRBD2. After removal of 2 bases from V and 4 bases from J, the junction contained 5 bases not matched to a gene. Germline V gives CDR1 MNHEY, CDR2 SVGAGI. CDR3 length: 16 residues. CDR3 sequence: CASSYRTSGSLYEQYF. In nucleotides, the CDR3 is TGTGCCAGCAGTTACCGGACTAGCGGGAGCCTTTACGAGCAGTACTTC.

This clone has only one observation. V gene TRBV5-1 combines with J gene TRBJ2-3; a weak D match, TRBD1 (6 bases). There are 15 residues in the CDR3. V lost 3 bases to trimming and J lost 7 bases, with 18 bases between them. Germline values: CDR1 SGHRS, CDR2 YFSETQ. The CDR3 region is CASSSVLQGPHTQYF. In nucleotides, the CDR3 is TGCGCCAGCAGCTCCGTCCTGCAGGGGCCCCATACGCAGTATTTT. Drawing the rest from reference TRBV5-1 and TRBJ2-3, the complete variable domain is KAGVTQTPRYLIKTRGQQVTLSCSPISGHRSVSWYQQTPGQGLQFLFEYFSETQRNKGNFPGRFSGRQFSNSRSEMNVSTLELGDSALYLCASSSVLQGPHTQYFGPGTRLTVL.

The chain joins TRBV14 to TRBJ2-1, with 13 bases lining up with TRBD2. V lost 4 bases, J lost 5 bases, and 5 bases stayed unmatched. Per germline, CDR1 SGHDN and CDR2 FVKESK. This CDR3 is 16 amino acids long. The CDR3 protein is CASSRAGTSGNNEQFF. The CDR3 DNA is TGTGCCAGCAGCCGAGCAGGGACTAGCGGGAACAATGAGCAGTTCTTC.

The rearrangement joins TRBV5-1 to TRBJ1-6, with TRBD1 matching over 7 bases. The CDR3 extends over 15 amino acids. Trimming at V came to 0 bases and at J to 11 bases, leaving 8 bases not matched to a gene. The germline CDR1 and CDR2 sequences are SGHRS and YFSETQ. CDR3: CASSLEGGRFAPLHF. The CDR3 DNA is TGCGCCAGCAGCTTGGAAGGGGGCCGGTTTGCACCCCTCCACTTT.

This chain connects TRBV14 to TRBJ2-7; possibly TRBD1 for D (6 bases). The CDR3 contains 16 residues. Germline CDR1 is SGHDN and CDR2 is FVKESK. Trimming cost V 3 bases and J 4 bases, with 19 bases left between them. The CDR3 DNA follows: TGTGCCAGCAGCCATAATCTGGCCAGGGGCTTTTACGAGCAGTACTTC. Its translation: CASSHNLARGFYEQYF.

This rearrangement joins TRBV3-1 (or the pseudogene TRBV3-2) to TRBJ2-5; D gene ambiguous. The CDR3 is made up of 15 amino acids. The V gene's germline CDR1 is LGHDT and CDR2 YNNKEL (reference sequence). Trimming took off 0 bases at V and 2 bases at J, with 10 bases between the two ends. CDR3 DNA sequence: TGTGCCAGCAGCCAAGATCAGACTGCTCAAGAGACCCAGTACTTC. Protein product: CASSQDQTAQETQYF.

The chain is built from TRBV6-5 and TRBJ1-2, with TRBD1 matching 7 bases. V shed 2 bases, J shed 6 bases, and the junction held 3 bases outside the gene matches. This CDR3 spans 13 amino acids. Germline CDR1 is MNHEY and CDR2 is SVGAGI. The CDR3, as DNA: TGTGCCAGCAGTTACGCCGACAGGGATGGCTACACCTTC. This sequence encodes CASSYADRDGYTF.

CDR3 amino acids: CASSLSGNRETQYF. The CDR3 region has the DNA TGTGCCAGCAGCTTATCGGGGAATCGAGAGACCCAGTACTTC. The chain is built from TRBV7-8 and TRBJ2-5; possible D gene TRBD2, 5 bases. The CDR3 has 14 residues. Trimming pared 2 bases from V and 4 bases from J, leaving 11 bases between. Germline CDR1 SGHVS, CDR2 FQNEAQ.

The CDR3 bases are TGTGCCAGCAGCGCAGGAGGGGGCCGTGGAAACACCATATATTTT. This gives the protein CASSAGGGRGNTIYF. This rearrangement joins TRBV9 to TRBJ1-3; TRBD1 aligns across 7 bases. There are 15 residues in the CDR3. J was trimmed by 3 bases and V by 3 bases; bases with no gene match: 6. Germline values: CDR1 SGDLS, CDR2 YYNGEE.

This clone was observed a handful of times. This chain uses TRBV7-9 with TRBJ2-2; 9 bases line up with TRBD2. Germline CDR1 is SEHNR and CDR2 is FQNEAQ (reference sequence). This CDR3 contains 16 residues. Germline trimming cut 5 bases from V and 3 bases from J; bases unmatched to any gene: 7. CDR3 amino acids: CASSRQTSGYTGELFF. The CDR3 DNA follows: TGTGCCAGCAGCCGCCAGACTAGCGGATACACCGGGGAGCTGTTTTTT.

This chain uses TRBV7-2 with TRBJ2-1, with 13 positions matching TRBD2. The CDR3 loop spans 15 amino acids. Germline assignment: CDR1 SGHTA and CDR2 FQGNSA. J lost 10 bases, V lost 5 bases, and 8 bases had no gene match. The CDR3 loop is CASSPRLAGGLEQFF. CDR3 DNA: TGTGCCAGCAGCCCTCGACTAGCGGGAGGCCTCGAGCAGTTCTTC.

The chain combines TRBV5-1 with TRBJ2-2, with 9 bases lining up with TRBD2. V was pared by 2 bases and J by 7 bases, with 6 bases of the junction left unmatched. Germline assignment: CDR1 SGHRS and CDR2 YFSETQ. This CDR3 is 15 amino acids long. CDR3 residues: CASSFSGSRIGELFF. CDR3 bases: TGCGCCAGCAGCTTTAGCGGGAGTAGGATCGGGGAGCTGTTTTTT.

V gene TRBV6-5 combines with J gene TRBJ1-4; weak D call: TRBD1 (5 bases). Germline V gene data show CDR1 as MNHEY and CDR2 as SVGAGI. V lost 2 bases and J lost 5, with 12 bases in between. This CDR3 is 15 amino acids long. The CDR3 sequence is CASSYGGSRNEKLFF. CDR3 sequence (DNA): TGTGCCAGCAGTTACGGGGGGAGTCGAAATGAAAAACTGTTTTTT.

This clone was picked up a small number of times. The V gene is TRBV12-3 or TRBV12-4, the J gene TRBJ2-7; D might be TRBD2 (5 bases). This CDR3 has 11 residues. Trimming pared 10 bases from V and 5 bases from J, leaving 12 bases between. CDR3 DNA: TGTGCCACCCTTAGCGTCAACGAGCAGTACTTC. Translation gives CATLSVNEQYF.